Each of the 23 T cell receptor beta chains below was sequenced from the same sample in a study of T cell repertoires in cytomegalovirus infection. These receptors' targets are unknown. One entry per CDR3 protein results from TCRdb running MiXCR on the reads. Among about a million distinct CDR3 sequences listed, roughly 30% were seen once. This specimen consisted of cultured CD8+ T cells from PBMCs, obtained from culture after CMV antigen stimulation. The receptors originated from a human donor in good health (CMV status not recorded). Some clones in this sample may be carry-over from other donors' samples.

V usage is TRBV7-6 and J usage is TRBJ2-4, with D maybe TRBD1 (6 bases). The CDR3 covers 16 residues. Germline CDR1 is SGHVS and CDR2 is FNYEAQ. The ends were cut back, 5 bases at V and 0 bases at J, with 14 bases in the middle. DNA for the CDR3: TGTGCCAGCAGCCACCGGGACACCTTAGCCAAAAACATTCAGTACTTC. This translates into CASSHRDTLAKNIQYF.

On this clonotype: Given a much more abundant clone one base away, this may be a read error. CDR3 coding DNA: TGTACCAGCAGCTTACAAGGGGTCAGGAATCAGCCCCAGCATTTT. As protein: CTSSLQGVRNQPQHF. The gene calls are TRBV7-2 and TRBJ1-5, with D perhaps TRBD1 (5 bases). Germline CDR1 reads SGHTA; CDR2 reads FQGNSA. V lost 2 bases, J lost 4 bases, and 12 bases lay in between. This CDR3 contains 15 residues.

The chain carries TRBV7-9 and TRBJ1-6; no firm D call. Trimming removed 5 bases from V and 7 bases from J, with 15 bases in between. CDR3 length equals 15 residues. The germline gives CDR1 SEHNR, CDR2 FQNEAQ (reference sequence). In nucleotides, the CDR3 is TGTGCCAGCAGCAGCCAGAAAGCGGGGAATTCACCCCTCCACTTT. Its protein is CASSSQKAGNSPLHF. The whole variable domain, remainder taken from reference TRBV7-9 and TRBJ1-6, is DTGVSQNPRHKITKRGQNVTFRCDPISEHNRLYWYRQTLGQGPEFLTYFQNEAQLEKSRLLSDRFSAERPKGSFSTLEIQRTEQGDSAMYLCASSSQKAGNSPLHFGNGTRLTVT.

The table lists this clonotype with many counts. V and J are TRBV4-2 and TRBJ1-1; perhaps TRBD1 as D (5 bases). V was pared by 0 bases and J by 3 bases, with 14 bases between. The germline V gene encodes CDR1 LGHNA and CDR2 YNFKEQ. This CDR3 is 16 amino acids long. In nucleotides, the CDR3 is TGTGCCAGCAGCCAAGAGGAGGGGAGAGGTGACACTGAAGCTTTCTTT. Translation gives CASSQEEGRGDTEAFF.

The chain links TRBV12-3 or TRBV12-4 to TRBJ1-6; no firm D call. The CDR3 loop spans 15 amino acids. Trimming removed 5 bases at V and 2 bases at J, with 10 bases between. The DNA of the CDR3 is TGTGCCAGCAGTCATACGTCCCCCTATAATTCACCCCTCCACTTT. Translating it yields CASSHTSPYNSPLHF.

This clonotype was seen just once. This chain joins TRBV20-1 and TRBJ1-2; tentative D call: TRBD1 (5 bases). The V end lost 3 bases, the J end lost 5 bases, and 13 bases lay between the germline ends. The CDR3 spans 13 residues. Germline V gene lookup returns CDR1 DFQATT and CDR2 SNEGSKA (reference sequence). This CDR3 is CSARGGAFYGYTF. CDR3 bases: TGCAGTGCTAGGGGGGGAGCCTTTTATGGCTACACCTTC.

This clonotype was picked up a small number of times. The V and J genes are TRBV10-3 and TRBJ1-5; maybe TRBD1 (5 bases). Germline CDR1 reads ENHRY; CDR2 reads SYGVKD. The CDR3 covers 15 residues. Deletions cut 8 bases from V and 2 bases from J, with 16 bases between. The CDR3 coding sequence is TGTGCCATCCGAGTTGGGGGATCGGGCAATCAGCCCCAGCATTTT. It translates to CAIRVGGSGNQPQHF.

This chain joins TRBV5-4 and TRBJ2-2; D may match TRBD1 or TRBD2 (5 bases each). CDR1 and CDR2 (germline): SGHNT, YYREEE (reference sequence). This CDR3 is 16 amino acids long. V was shortened by 4 bases and J by 5 bases, with 18 bases between the two germline ends. For the CDR3, the DNA is TGTGCCAGCAGCCGAAAGTCCGGGACGGGGACCGGGGAGCTGTTTTTT. The encoded protein is CASSRKSGTGTGELFF.

CDR3 region: CASSSGSPRYTQYF. In DNA, the CDR3 is TGTGCCAGCAGCTCGGGATCCCCACGCTATACGCAGTATTTT. V usage is TRBV5-8 and J usage is TRBJ2-3; TRBD2 might be the D (5 bases). The CDR3 covers 14 residues. CDR1 is SGHTS and CDR2 is YDEGEE in the germline V gene. V was cut by 3 bases and J by 7 bases, with 15 bases left in between.

This clonotype was detected once. The V gene is TRBV15, the J gene TRBJ1-1; D is uncertain. CDR3 length equals 13 residues. Germline CDR1 reads LNHNV; CDR2 reads YYDKDF (reference sequence). The germline V and J ends were trimmed by 8 bases and 0 bases, with 10 bases remaining between them. The CDR3 bases are TGTGCCACCGGTGACATATTGAACACTGAAGCTTTCTTT. Translated: CATGDILNTEAFF.

There are a few counts of this clonotype. The chain joins TRBV12-3 or TRBV12-4 to TRBJ1-6, with 7 bases matching TRBD1. V was clipped by 6 bases and J by 7 bases; unmatched bases: 6. This CDR3 is built from 14 residues. CDR3: CASSWTGRNSPLHF. CDR3 nucleotide sequence: TGTGCCAGCAGCTGGACAGGTAGAAATTCACCCCTCCACTTT.

This clonotype was seen more than once but under ten times. The chain uses TRBV10-3 and TRBJ2-5; 8 positions match TRBD2. There are 17 residues in the CDR3. Germline CDR1 reads ENHRY; CDR2 reads SYGVKD. J gave up 2 bases and V 4 bases, and 12 bases lay outside the gene matches. The CDR3 spells CAISGPPGSGEQETQYF. The CDR3 DNA is TGTGCCATCAGTGGACCTCCGGGTAGCGGGGAGCAAGAGACCCAGTACTTC.

This chain uses TRBV19 with TRBJ2-1; 7 nucleotides match TRBD2. The CDR3 has 14 amino acids. In germline, CDR1 is LNHDA, CDR2 SQIVND (reference sequence). The J segment lost 2 bases and the V segment lost 5 bases, leaving 3 bases of the junction unmatched. CDR3 DNA sequence: TGTGCCAGTAGTCCCCGGGGGGCCTACAATGAGCAGTTCTTC. Translating gives CASSPRGAYNEQFF.

The rearrangement joins TRBV7-9 to TRBJ2-3, with D possibly being TRBD2 (6 bases). This CDR3 region has 15 residues. Germline CDR1 reads SEHNR; CDR2 reads FQNEAQ (reference sequence). V was shortened by 7 bases and J by 0 bases, with 14 bases between the two germline ends. The CDR3 loop is CASTDSGTSTDTQYF. The CDR3 nucleotides read TGTGCCAGCACCGATAGCGGAACTAGCACAGATACGCAGTATTTT.

This clonotype has just a few counts. The rearrangement links TRBV12-3 or TRBV12-4 to TRBJ1-6; D unresolved. CDR3 length: 23 amino acids. With 7 bases removed from V and 0 bases from J, the gap between germline ends came to 34 bases. The CDR3 nucleotides are TGTGCCAGCACCCTCTCTCTGGGCGGACTTAAGGATGGCCCGAGCTCCTATAATTCACCCCTCCACTTT. It encodes CASTLSLGGLKDGPSSYNSPLHF.

V is TRBV6-1 and J is TRBJ1-1, with D possibly TRBD1 on 5 matching bases. Germline lookup yields CDR1 MNHNS and CDR2 SASEGT. The CDR3 totals 15 residues. Trimming left V 5 bases short and J 4 bases short, with 17 bases between. CDR3 region: CASSYLRQRATEAFF. The CDR3 DNA sequence: TGTGCCAGCAGTTATTTGCGACAGCGAGCCACTGAAGCTTTCTTT.

This clonotype was found a few times. The rearrangement uses TRBV12-3 or TRBV12-4 and TRBJ2-6, with a weak D call TRBD2 (5 bases). The CDR3 covers 17 residues. Trimming removed 6 bases from V and 8 bases from J, with 23 bases in between. The DNA for the CDR3 is TGTGCCAGCAGCAATGACTTGGCTCCGGACGGGACCAACGTCCTGACTTTC. It translates to CASSNDLAPDGTNVLTF.

The sample holds a few counts of this clonotype. The rearrangement joins TRBV7-6 to TRBJ1-1; D gene ambiguous. Trimming took 2 bases from V and 1 from J, leaving 17 bases between them. This CDR3 comprises 17 residues. From germline, CDR1 is SGHVS and CDR2 FNYEAQ. The CDR3 loop reads CASSLPRDDIGNTEAFF. In DNA, the CDR3 is TGTGCCAGCAGCTTACCCAGAGATGATATAGGGAACACTGAAGCTTTCTTT.

The chain recombines TRBV12-3 or TRBV12-4 with TRBJ2-7; maybe TRBD1 (6 bases). The CDR3 spans 15 residues. The germline V and J ends were trimmed by 7 bases and 6 bases, with 22 bases remaining between them. The CDR3 is CASTPKQGVLGEQYF. CDR3 nucleotide sequence: TGTGCCAGCACTCCTAAACAGGGCGTGCTTGGCGAGCAGTACTTC.

There are many counts of this clonotype. The rearrangement joins TRBV11-1 to TRBJ2-7; D is possibly TRBD2 (5 bases). Trimming stripped 2 bases from V and 6 bases from J, with 20 bases between. CDR1 is SGHAT, CDR2 FQDESV, per germline (reference sequence). This CDR3 spans 16 amino acids. This CDR3 reads CASSLKAGNLISEQYV. For the CDR3, the DNA is TGTGCCAGCAGCTTAAAAGCCGGGAACCTCATTTCCGAGCAGTACGTC.

V usage is TRBV11-2 and J usage is TRBJ2-1; TRBD2 agrees at 8 bases. This CDR3 has 16 amino acids. Trimming removed 1 base from V and 7 bases from J; junction bases left unmatched: 9. CDR1 is SGHAT and CDR2 is FQNNGV in the germline V gene. CDR3 in DNA: TGTGCCAGCAGCTTAGTGCGGGGACTAGGGGCTAATGAGCAGTTCTTC. This translates into CASSLVRGLGANEQFF.

This chain joins TRBV7-3 and TRBJ1-1; the D gene is possibly TRBD1 (6 bases). Germline loops: CDR1 SGHTA, CDR2 FQGTGA. The CDR3 is 15 residues long. V lost 5 bases and J lost 4, with 17 bases in between. The CDR3 sequence is CASSPGGGAATEAFF. The CDR3 nucleotides are TGTGCCAGCAGCCCCGGTGGGGGGGCCGCCACTGAAGCTTTCTTT.

Here the CDR3 reads CASSNRLNTEAFF. The CDR3 DNA reads as TGTGCCAGTAGTAATCGGCTGAACACTGAAGCTTTCTTT. This chain connects TRBV19 to TRBJ1-1; D call uncertain. Trimming removed 4 bases from V and 0 bases from J, with 6 bases in between. CDR1 is LNHDA and CDR2 is SQIVND in the germline V gene (reference sequence). The CDR3 length is 13 residues.